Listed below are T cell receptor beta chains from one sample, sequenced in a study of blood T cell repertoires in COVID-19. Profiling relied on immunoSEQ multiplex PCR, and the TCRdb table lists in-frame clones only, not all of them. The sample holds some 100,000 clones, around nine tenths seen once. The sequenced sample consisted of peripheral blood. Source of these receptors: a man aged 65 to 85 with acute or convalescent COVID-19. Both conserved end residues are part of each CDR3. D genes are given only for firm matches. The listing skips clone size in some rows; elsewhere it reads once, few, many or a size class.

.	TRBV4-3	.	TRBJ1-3	TGCGCCAGCAGCCAAGAAAACACAGGGTTCTCTGGAAACACCATATATTTT	CASSQENTGFSGNTIYF
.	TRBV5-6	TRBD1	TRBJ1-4	TGTGCCAGCAGATCCGACAGGGTTGGAGGTGAAAAACTGTTTTTT	CASRSDRVGGEKLFF
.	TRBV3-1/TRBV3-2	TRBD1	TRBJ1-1	TGTGCCAGCAGTCGACAGGGGCGGTCTGAAGCTTTCTTT	CASSRQGRSEAFF
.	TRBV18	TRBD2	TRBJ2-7	TGTGCCAGCTCTACACGGGGGGGTCCGGGCGAGCAGTACTTC	CASSTRGGPGEQYF
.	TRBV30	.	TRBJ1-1	TGTGCCTGGAGTGTACAGTCAACTGAAGCTTTCTTT	CAWSVQSTEAFF
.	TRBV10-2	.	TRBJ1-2	TGCGCCAGCAGCCCCCGCAGGGATGGCTACACCTTC	CASSPRRDGYTF
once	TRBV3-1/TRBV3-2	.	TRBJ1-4	TGTGCCAGCAGCCAAGAGGGGGGGGAAAAACTGTTTTTT	CASSQEGGEKLFF
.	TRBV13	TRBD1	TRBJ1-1	TGTGCCAGCAGCGAGGCCACAGGGGTGAACACTGAAGCTTTCTTT	CASSEATGVNTEAFF
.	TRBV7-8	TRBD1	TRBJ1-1	TGTGCCAGCAGCTCACAGGGGTTTCACACTGAAGCTTTCTTT	CASSSQGFHTEAFF
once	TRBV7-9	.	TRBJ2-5	TGTGCCAGCAGGAGCAATAACGGGGTTCGGAGGGAGGAGACCCAGTACTTC	CASRSNNGVRREETQYF
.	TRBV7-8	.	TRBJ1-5	TGTGCCAGTAGCCGCGACAATGGACAAGTCCGTACCTATAGCAATCAGCCCCAGCATTTT	CASSRDNGQVRTYSNQPQHF
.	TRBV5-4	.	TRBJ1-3	TGTGCCAGCAGCTTGAGGGGCGGAGGAAACACCATATATTTT	CASSLRGGGNTIYF
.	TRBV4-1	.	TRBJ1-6	TGCGCCAGCAGCCAAGATAGGGGAAGCAATTCACCCCTCCACTTT	CASSQDRGSNSPLHF
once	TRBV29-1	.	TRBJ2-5	TGCAGCGTTGATTGGTCAGGGAGGGGGGAGACCCAGTACTTC	CSVDWSGRGETQYF
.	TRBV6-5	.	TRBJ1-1	TGTGCCAGCAGCCCCCTGGGGGGGAACACTGAAGCTTTCTTT	CASSPLGGNTEAFF
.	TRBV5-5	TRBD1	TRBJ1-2	TGTGCCAGCAGCTTAACCGGGACAGGGGGATTTGTTAACTATGGCTACACCTTC	CASSLTGTGGFVNYGYTF
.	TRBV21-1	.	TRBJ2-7	TGTGCCAGCAGCAAAGGAGGCGGCGGGAGGGCCGGGGCGGAGCAGTACTTC	CASSKGGGGRAGAEQYF
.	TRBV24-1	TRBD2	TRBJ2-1	TGTGCCACCAGTGAAACCGGGACTAGCGGTCCCTACAATGAGCAGTTCTTC	CATSETGTSGPYNEQFF
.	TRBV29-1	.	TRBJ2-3	TGCAGCGTTCAGGGCCCTAGTGGGGCAGGAGATACGCAGTATTTT	CSVQGPSGAGDTQYF
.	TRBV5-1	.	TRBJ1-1	TGCGCCAGCAGCTTGGCTCAGGCAGGCGAAGCTTTCTTT	CASSLAQAGEAFF
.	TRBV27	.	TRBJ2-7	TGTGCCAGCAGTTCACAGGGAGCCGAGCAGTACTTC	CASSSQGAEQYF
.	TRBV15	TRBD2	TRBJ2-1	TGTGCCACCAGCAGGGGACTAGCGGGATTCAATGAGCAGTTCTTC	CATSRGLAGFNEQFF
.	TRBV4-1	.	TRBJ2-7	TGCGCCAGCAGCCAAGATCTGGTTCCCGTGCGGGATCGGTACTTC	CASSQDLVPVRDRYF
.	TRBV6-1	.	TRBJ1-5	TGTGCCAGCAGTGAAGCCGGGGGGCGGGTTCAGCCCCAGCATTTT	CASSEAGGRVQPQHF
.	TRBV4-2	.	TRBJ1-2	TGTGCCAGCAGCCTCACTGCCGGCGAGGGGGACTATGGCTACACCTTC	CASSLTAGEGDYGYTF
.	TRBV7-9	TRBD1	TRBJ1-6	TGTGCCAGCAGCACCTCGACAGGGTACGCCACGGCCCTCCACTTT	CASSTSTGYATALHF